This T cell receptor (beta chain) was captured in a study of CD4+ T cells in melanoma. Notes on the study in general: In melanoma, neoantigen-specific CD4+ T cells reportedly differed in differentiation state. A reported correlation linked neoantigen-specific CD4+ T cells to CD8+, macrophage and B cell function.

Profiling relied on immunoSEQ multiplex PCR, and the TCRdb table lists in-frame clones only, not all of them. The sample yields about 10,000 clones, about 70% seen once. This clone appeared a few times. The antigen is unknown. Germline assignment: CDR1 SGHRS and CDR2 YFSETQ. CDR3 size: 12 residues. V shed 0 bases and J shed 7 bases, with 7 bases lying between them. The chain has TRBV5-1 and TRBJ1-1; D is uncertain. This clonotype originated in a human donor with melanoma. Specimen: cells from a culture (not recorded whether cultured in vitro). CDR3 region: CASSLGRYEAFF. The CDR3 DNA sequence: TGCGCCAGCAGCTTGGGACGGTATGAAGCTTTCTTT.